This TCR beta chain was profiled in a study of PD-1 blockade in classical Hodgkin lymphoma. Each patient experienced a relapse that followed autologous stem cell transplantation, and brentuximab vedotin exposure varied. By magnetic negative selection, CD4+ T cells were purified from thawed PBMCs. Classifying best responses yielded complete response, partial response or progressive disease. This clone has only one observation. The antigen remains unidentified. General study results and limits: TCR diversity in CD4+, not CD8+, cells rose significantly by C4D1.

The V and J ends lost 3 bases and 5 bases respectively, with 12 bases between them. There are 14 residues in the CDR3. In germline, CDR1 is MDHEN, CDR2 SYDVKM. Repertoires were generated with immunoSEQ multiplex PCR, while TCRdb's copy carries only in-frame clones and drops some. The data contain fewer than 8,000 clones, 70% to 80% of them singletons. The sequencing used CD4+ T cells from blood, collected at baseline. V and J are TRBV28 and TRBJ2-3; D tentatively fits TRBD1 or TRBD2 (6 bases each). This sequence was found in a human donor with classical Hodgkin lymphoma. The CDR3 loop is CASSFGGEKDTQYF. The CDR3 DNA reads TGTGCCAGCAGTTTCGGGGGCGAGAAAGATACGCAGTATTTT.